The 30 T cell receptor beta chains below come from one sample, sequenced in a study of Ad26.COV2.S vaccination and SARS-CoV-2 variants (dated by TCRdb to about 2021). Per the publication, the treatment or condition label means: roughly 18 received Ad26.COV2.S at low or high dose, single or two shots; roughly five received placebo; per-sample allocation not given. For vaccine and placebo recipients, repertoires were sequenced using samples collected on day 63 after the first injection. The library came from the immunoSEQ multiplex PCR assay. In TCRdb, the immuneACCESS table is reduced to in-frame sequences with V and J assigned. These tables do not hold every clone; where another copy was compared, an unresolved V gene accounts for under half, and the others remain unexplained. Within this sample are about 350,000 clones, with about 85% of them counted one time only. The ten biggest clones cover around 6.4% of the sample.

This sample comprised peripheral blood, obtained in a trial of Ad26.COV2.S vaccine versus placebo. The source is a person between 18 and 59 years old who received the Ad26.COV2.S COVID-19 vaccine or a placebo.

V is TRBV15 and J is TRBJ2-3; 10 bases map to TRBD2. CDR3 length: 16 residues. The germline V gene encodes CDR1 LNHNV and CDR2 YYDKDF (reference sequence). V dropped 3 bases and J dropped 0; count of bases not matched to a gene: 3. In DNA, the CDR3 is TGTGCCACCAGCAGGGGGACTAGCGCCAGCACAGATACGCAGTATTTT. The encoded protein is CATSRGTSASTDTQYF.

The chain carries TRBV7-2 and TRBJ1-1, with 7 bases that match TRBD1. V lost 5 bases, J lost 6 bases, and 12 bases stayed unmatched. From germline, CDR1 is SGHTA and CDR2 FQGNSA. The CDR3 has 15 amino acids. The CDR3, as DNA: TGTGCCAGCAGCATTCAGACAGGGAAAGGCGCTGAAGCTTTCTTT. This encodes CASSIQTGKGAEAFF.

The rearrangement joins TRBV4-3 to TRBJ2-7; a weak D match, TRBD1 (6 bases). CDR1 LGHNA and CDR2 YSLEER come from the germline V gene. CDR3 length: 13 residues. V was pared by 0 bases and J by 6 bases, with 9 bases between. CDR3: CASSQDRTAEQYF. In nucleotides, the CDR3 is TGCGCCAGCAGCCAAGATCGGACAGCCGAGCAGTACTTC.

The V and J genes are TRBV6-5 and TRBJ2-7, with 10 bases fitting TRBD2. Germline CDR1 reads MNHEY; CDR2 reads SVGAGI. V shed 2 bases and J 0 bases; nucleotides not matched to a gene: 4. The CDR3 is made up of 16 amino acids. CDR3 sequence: CASSYEPSGSSYEQYF. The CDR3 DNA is TGTGCCAGCAGTTACGAGCCTAGCGGGAGCTCCTACGAGCAGTACTTC.

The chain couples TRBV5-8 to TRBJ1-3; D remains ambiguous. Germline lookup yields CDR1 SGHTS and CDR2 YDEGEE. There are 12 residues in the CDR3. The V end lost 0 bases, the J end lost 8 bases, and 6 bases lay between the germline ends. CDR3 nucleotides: TGTGCCAGCAGCTTGGATGGGGACACCATATATTTT. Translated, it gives CASSLDGDTIYF. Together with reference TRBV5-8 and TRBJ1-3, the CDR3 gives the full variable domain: EAGVTQSPTHLIKTRGQQATLRCSPISGHTSVYWYQQALGLGLQFLLWYDEGEERNRGNFPPRFSGRQFPNYSSELNVNALELEDSALYLCASSLDGDTIYFGEGSWLTVV.

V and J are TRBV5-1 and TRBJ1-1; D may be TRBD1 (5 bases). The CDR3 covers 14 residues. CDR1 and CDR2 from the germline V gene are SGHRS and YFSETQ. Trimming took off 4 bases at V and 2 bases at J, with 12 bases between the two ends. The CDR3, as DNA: TGCGCCAGCAGCCCGATCCAGGGCAACACTGAAGCTTTCTTT. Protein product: CASSPIQGNTEAFF.

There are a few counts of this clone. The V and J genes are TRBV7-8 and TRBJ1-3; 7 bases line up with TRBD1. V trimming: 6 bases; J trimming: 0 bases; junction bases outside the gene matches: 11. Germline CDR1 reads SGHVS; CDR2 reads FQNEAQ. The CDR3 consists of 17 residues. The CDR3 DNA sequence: TGTGCCAGCAGTCGTACCGGGACAGCAAACTCTGGAAACACCATATATTTT. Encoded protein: CASSRTGTANSGNTIYF. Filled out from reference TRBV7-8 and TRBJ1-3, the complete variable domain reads GAGVSQSPRYKVAKRGQDVALRCDPISGHVSLFWYQQALGQGPEFLTYFQNEAQLDKSGLPSDRFFAERPEGSVSTLKIQRTQQEDSAVYLCASSRTGTANSGNTIYFGEGSWLTVV.

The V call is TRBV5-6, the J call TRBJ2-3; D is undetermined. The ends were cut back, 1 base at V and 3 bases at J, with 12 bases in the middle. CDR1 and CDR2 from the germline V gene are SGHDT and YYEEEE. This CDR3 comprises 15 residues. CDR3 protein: CASSLTGYSTDTQYF. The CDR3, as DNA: TGTGCCAGCAGCTTGACGGGTTACAGTACAGATACGCAGTATTTT.

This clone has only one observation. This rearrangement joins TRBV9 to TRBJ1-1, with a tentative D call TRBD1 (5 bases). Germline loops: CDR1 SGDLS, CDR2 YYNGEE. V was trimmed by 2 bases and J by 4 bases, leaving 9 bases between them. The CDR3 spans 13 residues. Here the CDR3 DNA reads TGTGCCAGCAGCGTCGGGGGTTTCACTGAAGCTTTCTTT. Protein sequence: CASSVGGFTEAFF.

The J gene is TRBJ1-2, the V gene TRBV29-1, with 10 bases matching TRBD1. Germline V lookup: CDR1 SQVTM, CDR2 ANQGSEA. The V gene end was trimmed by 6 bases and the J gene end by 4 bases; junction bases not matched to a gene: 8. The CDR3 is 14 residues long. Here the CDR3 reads CSVESGQGFYGYTF. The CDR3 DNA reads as TGCAGCGTAGAGTCGGGACAGGGGTTCTATGGCTACACCTTC.

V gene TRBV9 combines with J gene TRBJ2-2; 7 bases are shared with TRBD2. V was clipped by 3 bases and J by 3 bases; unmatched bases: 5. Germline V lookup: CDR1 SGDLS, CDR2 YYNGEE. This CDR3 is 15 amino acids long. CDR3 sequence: CASSAAGDHTGELFF. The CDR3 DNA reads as TGTGCCAGCAGCGCCGCGGGGGATCACACCGGGGAGCTGTTTTTT.

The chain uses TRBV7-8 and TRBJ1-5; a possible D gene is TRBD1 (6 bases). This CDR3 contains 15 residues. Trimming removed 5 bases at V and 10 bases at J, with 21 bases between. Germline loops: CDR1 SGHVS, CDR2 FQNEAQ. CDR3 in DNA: TGTGCCAGCAGCGCCCGACCGGGACAAAAGGTTCCCCAGCATTTT. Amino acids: CASSARPGQKVPQHF.

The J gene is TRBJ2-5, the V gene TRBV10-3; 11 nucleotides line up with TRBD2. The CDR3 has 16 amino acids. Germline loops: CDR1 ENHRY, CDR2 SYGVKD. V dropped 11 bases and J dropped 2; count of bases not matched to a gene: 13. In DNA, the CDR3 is TGTGCCGTCGCCTCTCAACTAGCGGGGGAGCAAGAGACCCAGTACTTC. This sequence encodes CAVASQLAGEQETQYF.

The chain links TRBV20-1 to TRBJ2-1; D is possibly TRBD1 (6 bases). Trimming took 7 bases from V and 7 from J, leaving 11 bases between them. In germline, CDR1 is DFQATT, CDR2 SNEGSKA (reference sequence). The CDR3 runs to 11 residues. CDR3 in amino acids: CSVSQGNEQFF. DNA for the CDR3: TGCAGTGTTTCACAGGGAAATGAGCAGTTCTTC.

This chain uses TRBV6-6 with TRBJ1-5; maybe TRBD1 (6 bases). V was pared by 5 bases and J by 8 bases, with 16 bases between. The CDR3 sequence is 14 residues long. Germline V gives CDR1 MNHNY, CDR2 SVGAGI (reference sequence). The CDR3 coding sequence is TGTGCCAGCAGTCCGGGACACCAAAAAAAGCCCCAGCATTTT. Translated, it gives CASSPGHQKKPQHF.

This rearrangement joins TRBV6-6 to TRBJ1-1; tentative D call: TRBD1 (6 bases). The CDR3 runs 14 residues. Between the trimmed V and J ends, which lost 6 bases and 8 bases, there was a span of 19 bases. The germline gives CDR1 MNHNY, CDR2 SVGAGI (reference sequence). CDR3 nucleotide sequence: TGTGCCAGCAGGTCTTCGGACAGCCGGAGGGAAGCTTTCTTT. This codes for CASRSSDSRREAFF.

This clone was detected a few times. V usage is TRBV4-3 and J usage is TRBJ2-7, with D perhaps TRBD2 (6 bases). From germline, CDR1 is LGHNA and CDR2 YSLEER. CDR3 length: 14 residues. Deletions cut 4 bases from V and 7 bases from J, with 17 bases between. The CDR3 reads CASSPSRDRGEQYF. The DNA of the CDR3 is TGCGCCAGCAGCCCCTCCAGGGATCGGGGGGAGCAGTACTTC.

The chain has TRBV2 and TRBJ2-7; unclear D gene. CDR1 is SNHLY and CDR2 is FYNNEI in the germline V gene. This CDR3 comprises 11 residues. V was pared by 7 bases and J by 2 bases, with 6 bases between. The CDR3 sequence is CASTITYEQYF. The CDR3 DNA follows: TGTGCCAGCACAATAACCTACGAGCAGTACTTC.

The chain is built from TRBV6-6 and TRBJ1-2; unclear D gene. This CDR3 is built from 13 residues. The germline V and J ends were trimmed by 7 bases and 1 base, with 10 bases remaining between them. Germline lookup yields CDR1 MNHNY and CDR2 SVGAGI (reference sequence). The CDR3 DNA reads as TGTGCCAGCACCCCCGGCCTTAACTATGGCTACACCTTC. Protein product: CASTPGLNYGYTF.

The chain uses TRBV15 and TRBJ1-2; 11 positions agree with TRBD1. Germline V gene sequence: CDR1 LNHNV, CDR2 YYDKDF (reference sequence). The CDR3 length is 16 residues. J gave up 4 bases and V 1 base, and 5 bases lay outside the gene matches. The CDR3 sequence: CATSRAGTGGIYGYTF. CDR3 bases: TGTGCCACCAGCAGAGCCGGGACAGGGGGGATCTATGGCTACACCTTC.

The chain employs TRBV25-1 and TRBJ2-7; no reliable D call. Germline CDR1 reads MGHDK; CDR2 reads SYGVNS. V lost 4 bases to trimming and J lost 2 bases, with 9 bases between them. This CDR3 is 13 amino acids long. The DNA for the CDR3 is TGTGCCAGCAGTGTCGCGGAGACCTACGAGCAGTACTTC. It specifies CASSVAETYEQYF.

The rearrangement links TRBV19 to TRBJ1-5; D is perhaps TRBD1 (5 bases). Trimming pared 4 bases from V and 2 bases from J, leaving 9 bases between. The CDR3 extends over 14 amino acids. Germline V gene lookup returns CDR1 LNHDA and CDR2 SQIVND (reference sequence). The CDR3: CASSTTAGNQPQHF. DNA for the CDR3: TGTGCCAGTAGTACGACAGCGGGCAATCAGCCCCAGCATTTT.

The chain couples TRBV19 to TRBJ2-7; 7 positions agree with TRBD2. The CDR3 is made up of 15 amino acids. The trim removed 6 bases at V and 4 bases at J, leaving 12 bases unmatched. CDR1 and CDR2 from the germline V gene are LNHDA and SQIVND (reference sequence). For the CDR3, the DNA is TGTGCCAGTAGCCACCAGAAGTGGGGGGGATACGAGCAGTACTTC. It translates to CASSHQKWGGYEQYF. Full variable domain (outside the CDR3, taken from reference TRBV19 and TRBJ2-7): DGGITQSPKYLFRKEGQNVTLSCEQNLNHDAMYWYRQDPGQGLRLIYYSQIVNDFQKGDIAEGYSVSREKKESFPLTVTSAQKNPTAFYLCASSHQKWGGYEQYFGPGTRLTVT.

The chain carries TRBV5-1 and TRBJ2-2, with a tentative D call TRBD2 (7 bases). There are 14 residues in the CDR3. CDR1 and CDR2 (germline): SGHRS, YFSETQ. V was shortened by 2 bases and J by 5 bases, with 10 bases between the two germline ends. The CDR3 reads CASSFAGATGELFF. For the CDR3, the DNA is TGCGCCAGCAGCTTTGCGGGGGCAACCGGGGAGCTGTTTTTT.

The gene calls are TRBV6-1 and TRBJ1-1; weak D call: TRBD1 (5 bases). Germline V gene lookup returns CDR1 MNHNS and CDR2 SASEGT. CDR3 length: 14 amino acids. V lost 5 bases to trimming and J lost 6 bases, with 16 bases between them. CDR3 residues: CASSLTATGAEAFF. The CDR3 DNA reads TGTGCCAGCAGTTTGACAGCCACTGGAGCTGAAGCTTTCTTT.

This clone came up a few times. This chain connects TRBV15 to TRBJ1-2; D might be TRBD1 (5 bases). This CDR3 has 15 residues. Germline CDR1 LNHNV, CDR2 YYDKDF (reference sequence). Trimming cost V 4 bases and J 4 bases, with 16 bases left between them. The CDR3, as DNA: TGTGCCACCAGCACCCCTTACCGGGACTCCTATGGCTACACCTTC. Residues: CATSTPYRDSYGYTF.

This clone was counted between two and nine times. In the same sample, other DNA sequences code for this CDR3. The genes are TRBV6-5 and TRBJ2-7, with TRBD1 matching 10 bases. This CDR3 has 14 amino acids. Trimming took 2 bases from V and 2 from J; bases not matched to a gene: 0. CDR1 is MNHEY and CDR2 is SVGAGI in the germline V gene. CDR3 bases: TGTGCCAGCAGTTACGGACAGGGGGCCTACGAGCAGTACTTC. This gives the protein CASSYGQGAYEQYF.

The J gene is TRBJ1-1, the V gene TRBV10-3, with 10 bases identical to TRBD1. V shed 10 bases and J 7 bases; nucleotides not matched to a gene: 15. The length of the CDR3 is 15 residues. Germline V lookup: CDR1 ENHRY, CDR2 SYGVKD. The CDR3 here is CASSSPGQGTHEAFF. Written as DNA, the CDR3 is TGTGCCAGCAGCTCCCCGGGACAGGGGACGCATGAAGCTTTCTTT.

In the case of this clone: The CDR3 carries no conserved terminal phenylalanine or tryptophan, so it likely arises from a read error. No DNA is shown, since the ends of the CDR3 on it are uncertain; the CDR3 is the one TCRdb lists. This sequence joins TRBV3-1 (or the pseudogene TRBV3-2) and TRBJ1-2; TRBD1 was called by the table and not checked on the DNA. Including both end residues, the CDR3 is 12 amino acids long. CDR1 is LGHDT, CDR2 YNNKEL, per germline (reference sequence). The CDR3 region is CASSHLQGPEWS.

The CDR3 DNA follows: TGCGCCAGCAGCTCCGACAGGGGACATGAAGCTTTCTTT. It translates to CASSSDRGHEAFF. The chain combines TRBV4-1 with TRBJ1-1, with 8 bases lining up with TRBD1. Germline V gene sequence: CDR1 MGHRA, CDR2 YSYEKL. V lost 5 bases and J lost 7; bases outside the gene matches: 6. There are 13 residues in the CDR3.